The 27 T cell receptor beta chains listed next were all sequenced from one sample in a study of blood T cell repertoires in COVID-19. The table came from immunoSEQ multiplex PCR; TCRdb's copy has only in-frame clones and leaves some out. The table records some 350,000 clones, roughly 90% of them present only once. Source material: peripheral blood. The receptors were sampled from a woman in her 70s with COVID-19, enrolled during active disease.

The genes are TRBV6-5 and TRBJ1-2; D might be TRBD1 (6 bases). There are 12 residues in the CDR3. V was trimmed by 5 bases and J by 8 bases, leaving 12 bases between them. The germline V gene has CDR1 MNHEY and CDR2 SVGAGI. CDR3 bases: TGTGCCAGCAGTCAGTGGGGGCAAGGCTACACCTTC. Protein sequence: CASSQWGQGYTF.

This CDR3 is CASYSGGAAGELFF. The CDR3 nucleotides are TGCGCCAGTTATAGCGGGGGGGCCGCCGGGGAGCTGTTTTTT. V gene TRBV5-1 combines with J gene TRBJ2-2; 11 bases fit TRBD2. Germline V gene lookup returns CDR1 SGHRS and CDR2 YFSETQ. The J segment lost 6 bases and the V segment lost 8 bases, leaving 6 bases of the junction unmatched. The CDR3 sequence is 14 residues long.

The chain has TRBV27 and TRBJ2-7; D perhaps matches TRBD2 (6 bases). V lost 0 bases and J 7 bases, leaving 16 bases between the germline ends. The CDR3 sequence is 15 residues long. Germline V gene data show CDR1 as MNHEY and CDR2 as SMNVEV (reference sequence). The DNA of the CDR3 is TGTGCCAGCAGTTTATCGGAGTTGGGAGGAGGTGAGCAGTACTTC. It translates to CASSLSELGGGEQYF.

The chain recombines TRBV7-9 with TRBJ1-5; TRBD1 aligns across 10 bases. The V segment lost 4 bases and the J segment 6 bases; nucleotides outside the gene matches: 6. Germline CDR1 is SEHNR and CDR2 is FQNEAQ (reference sequence). The CDR3 runs 15 residues. The chain's CDR3 is CASSSGQGPSQPQHF. In nucleotides, the CDR3 is TGTGCCAGCAGCTCGGGACAGGGGCCGAGTCAGCCCCAGCATTTT.

The chain is built from TRBV7-3 and TRBJ1-5, with TRBD1 matching 10 bases. The CDR3 totals 15 residues. V shed 5 bases, J shed 2 bases, and the junction held 3 bases outside the gene matches. Per germline, CDR1 SGHTA and CDR2 FQGTGA. This CDR3 reads CASSLGTGGNQPQHF. As DNA, the CDR3 is TGTGCCAGCAGCCTCGGGACAGGGGGCAATCAGCCCCAGCATTTT. Variable domain in full (rest from reference TRBV7-3 and TRBJ1-5): GAGVSQTPSNKVTEKGKYVELRCDPISGHTALYWYRQSLGQGPEFLIYFQGTGAADDSGLPNDRFFAVRPEGSVSTLKIQRTERGDSAVYLCASSLGTGGNQPQHFGDGTRLSIL.

This sequence joins TRBV12-3 or TRBV12-4 and TRBJ1-1; a weak D match, TRBD1 (5 bases). The CDR3 extends over 12 amino acids. Trimming took 10 bases from V and 6 from J, leaving 15 bases between them. Here the CDR3 DNA reads TGTGCCACCATCGACAGCCCACCTGAAGCTTTCTTT. It encodes CATIDSPPEAFF.

This rearrangement joins TRBV2 to TRBJ1-6; possible D gene TRBD1, 5 bases. V shed 5 bases and J shed 10 bases, with 12 bases lying between them. Germline V lookup: CDR1 SNHLY, CDR2 FYNNEI. The length of the CDR3 is 13 residues. CDR3 amino acids: CASSPQGDSPLHF. The CDR3 DNA is TGTGCCAGCAGTCCCCAGGGCGACTCACCCCTCCACTTT.

The rearrangement joins TRBV4-1 to TRBJ2-1, with 10 positions matching TRBD2. The V segment lost 0 bases and the J segment 1 base; nucleotides outside the gene matches: 6. CDR1 and CDR2 from the germline V gene are MGHRA and YSYEKL. The CDR3 length is 18 residues. In nucleotides, the CDR3 is TGCGCCAGCAGCCAAGACGCGACTAGCGGGTTTTCCTACAATGAGCAGTTCTTC. Its translation: CASSQDATSGFSYNEQFF.

The chain joins TRBV15 to TRBJ2-2; D not certain. Looked up from germline, CDR1 is LNHNV and CDR2 is YYDKDF (reference sequence). This CDR3 is 15 amino acids long. Trimming left V 5 bases short and J 4 bases short, with 14 bases between. The CDR3 bases are TGTGCCACCAGCGGGCCTTCGGTGGGCACCGGGGAGCTGTTTTTT. It is translated as CATSGPSVGTGELFF.

The chain couples TRBV5-1 to TRBJ2-1; 8 bases match TRBD2. Trimming at V came to 4 bases and at J to 0 bases, leaving 9 bases not matched to a gene. Germline values: CDR1 SGHRS, CDR2 YFSETQ. CDR3 length equals 17 residues. In DNA, the CDR3 is TGCGCCAGCAGCCCTACTAGCGGAGCTAGCTCCTACAATGAGCAGTTCTTC. Translating it yields CASSPTSGASSYNEQFF.

The CDR3 DNA sequence: TGTGCCATCGGGACAGTTAATTCACCCCTCCACTTT. This encodes CAIGTVNSPLHF. V gene TRBV10-3 combines with J gene TRBJ1-6; TRBD1 aligns across 7 bases. There are 12 residues in the CDR3. The V and J ends lost 8 bases and 6 bases, in that order; junction bases with no gene match: 1. Germline V lookup: CDR1 ENHRY, CDR2 SYGVKD.

The rearrangement joins TRBV7-9 to TRBJ2-2, with D perhaps TRBD1 (6 bases). This CDR3 contains 16 residues. Germline V gene sequence: CDR1 SEHNR, CDR2 FQNEAQ (reference sequence). V gave up 3 bases and J gave up 6 bases, with 17 bases separating them. CDR3 sequence: CASSFHRVGKAGELFF. As DNA, the CDR3 is TGTGCCAGCAGCTTCCACAGGGTAGGAAAAGCCGGGGAGCTGTTTTTT.

V is TRBV7-9 and J is TRBJ1-2; TRBD1 might be the D (5 bases). V shed 2 bases and J shed 4 bases, with 20 bases lying between them. This CDR3 is 17 amino acids long. Germline CDR1 is SEHNR and CDR2 is FQNEAQ (reference sequence). The CDR3 sequence: CASSLLPLRALGYGYTF. In DNA, the CDR3 is TGTGCCAGCAGCTTACTACCCCTCAGGGCTCTGGGCTATGGCTACACCTTC.

The rearrangement uses TRBV7-2 and TRBJ1-3; 10 positions match TRBD1. Looked up from germline, CDR1 is SGHTA and CDR2 is FQGNSA. Trimming at V came to 4 bases and at J to 8 bases, leaving 5 bases not matched to a gene. The CDR3 totals 14 residues. CDR3 sequence (DNA): TGTGCCAGCAGCTGGGACAGGGGAGGGGACACCATATATTTT. Its translation: CASSWDRGGDTIYF.

This chain joins TRBV5-1 and TRBJ1-4; D is uncertain. This CDR3 has 14 amino acids. V lost 3 bases, J lost 0 bases, and 6 bases lay in between. Per the germline V gene, CDR1 is SGHRS and CDR2 is YFSETQ. This CDR3 is CASSSQSTNEKLFF. The DNA of the CDR3 is TGCGCCAGCAGCTCTCAGTCAACTAATGAAAAACTGTTTTTT.

The V gene is TRBV7-2, the J gene TRBJ1-1; D is uncertain. The CDR3 is made up of 15 amino acids. Trimming removed 1 base from V and 1 base from J, with 10 bases in between. The germline gives CDR1 SGHTA, CDR2 FQGNSA. CDR3 in DNA: TGTGCCAGCAGCTTAGAGGTAGGGAGGAACACTGAAGCTTTCTTT. Encoded protein: CASSLEVGRNTEAFF.

This chain connects TRBV18 to TRBJ1-1; a weak D match, TRBD1 (6 bases). This CDR3 region has 16 residues. Between the trimmed V and J ends, which lost 6 bases and 4 bases, there was a span of 21 bases. Germline V gene data show CDR1 as KGHSH and CDR2 as LQKENI. The CDR3 spells CASSQSRGQGTTEAFF. As DNA, the CDR3 is TGTGCCAGCTCCCAATCCCGGGGACAAGGAACCACTGAAGCTTTCTTT.

In this sample, this clone turned up a few times. DNA of the CDR3: TGTGCCAGCAGTTCTCGAGACTCTGGAAACACCATATATTTT. It specifies CASSSRDSGNTIYF. J is TRBJ1-3 and V is TRBV27; D not certain. Per the germline V gene, CDR1 is MNHEY and CDR2 is SMNVEV (reference sequence). The CDR3 totals 14 residues. Trimming shortened V by 4 bases and J by 0 bases, and 7 bases separated the two germline ends.

This chain uses TRBV28 with TRBJ1-6; D is unclear. This CDR3 spans 15 amino acids. In germline, CDR1 is MDHEN, CDR2 SYDVKM. Between the trimmed V and J ends, which lost 2 bases and 8 bases, there was a span of 13 bases. Written as DNA, the CDR3 is TGTGCCAGCAGTTTAAGACAATCGGTCGATTCACCCCTCCACTTT. It is translated as CASSLRQSVDSPLHF.

The chain has TRBV5-1 and TRBJ2-5, with 8 bases lining up with TRBD2. This CDR3 has 14 amino acids. Germline values: CDR1 SGHRS, CDR2 YFSETQ. With V trimmed by 4 bases and J by 5 bases, 7 bases remained unmatched. CDR3 DNA: TGCGCCAGCAGCCTCGGGGGGGCTCGGGAGACCCAGTACTTC. This translates into CASSLGGARETQYF.

The chain couples TRBV5-4 to TRBJ2-5; 8 bases align to TRBD2. In germline, CDR1 is SGHNT, CDR2 YYREEE (reference sequence). The V segment lost 0 bases and the J segment 0 bases; nucleotides outside the gene matches: 4. The CDR3 loop spans 16 amino acids. The CDR3 region is CASSLDQRGYQETQYF. For the CDR3, the DNA is TGTGCCAGCAGCTTGGACCAGCGGGGGTACCAAGAGACCCAGTACTTC.

V is TRBV7-9 and J is TRBJ1-2; unclear D gene. Germline lookup yields CDR1 SEHNR and CDR2 FQNEAQ (reference sequence). V lost 4 bases and J lost 6, with 12 bases in between. This CDR3 has 13 amino acids. The CDR3 here is CASSSQARNGYTF. As DNA, the CDR3 is TGTGCCAGCAGCTCTCAGGCTCGCAATGGCTACACCTTC.

The chain joins TRBV3-1 (or the pseudogene TRBV3-2) to TRBJ2-7, with 7 bases fitting TRBD1. This CDR3 is built from 12 residues. Germline-derived CDR1 and CDR2 are LGHDT and YNNKEL (reference sequence). V was pared by 3 bases and J by 5 bases, with 1 base of the junction left unmatched. The DNA for the CDR3 is TGTGCCAGCAGCCAGACAGGGAACGAGCAGTACTTC. Translating it yields CASSQTGNEQYF.

V usage is TRBV6-2 or TRBV6-3 and J usage is TRBJ2-7, with 9 bases matching TRBD2. The V and J ends lost 2 bases and 3 bases, in that order; junction bases with no gene match: 11. CDR1 and CDR2 (germline): MNHEY, SVGEGT. The CDR3 is made up of 17 amino acids. This CDR3 reads CASSYQSGTSLRYEQYF. The CDR3 nucleotides are TGTGCCAGCAGTTACCAGTCGGGGACTAGCCTACGCTACGAGCAGTACTTC.

J is TRBJ2-6 and V is TRBV18; D not certain. The CDR3 sequence is 15 residues long. V lost 2 bases to trimming and J lost 0 bases, with 5 bases between them. The germline CDR1 and CDR2 sequences are KGHSH and LQKENI. CDR3 sequence (DNA): TGTGCCAGCTCACCAATGAGCTCTGGGGCCAACGTCCTGACTTTC. It yields the protein CASSPMSSGANVLTF.

The CDR3 spells CATSAPGGTTYEQYF. DNA of the CDR3: TGTGCCACCTCCGCACCGGGCGGGACTACCTACGAGCAGTACTTC. The chain combines TRBV19 with TRBJ2-7; 7 bases match TRBD2. Germline trimming cut 10 bases from V and 2 bases from J; bases unmatched to any gene: 14. The CDR3 has 15 amino acids. CDR1 LNHDA and CDR2 SQIVND come from the germline V gene (reference sequence).

This sequence joins TRBV7-6 and TRBJ2-7; 7 positions match TRBD1. Germline loops: CDR1 SGHVS, CDR2 FNYEAQ. This CDR3 contains 14 residues. The ends lost 2 bases at V and 2 bases at J; junction bases unmatched: 3. This CDR3 reads CASSLRTGPYEQYF. Written as DNA, the CDR3 is TGTGCCAGCAGCTTAAGGACAGGACCCTACGAGCAGTACTTC.